Listed here are 9 T cell receptor beta chains from one sample, sequenced in a study of blood T cell dynamics during melanoma immunotherapy. Sequenced by immunoSEQ multiplex PCR; TCRdb stores in-frame clones only, minus some. The profile shows roughly 9,700 clones, roughly 85% of them singletons. Time point defined: pre-treatment baseline. Material: blood, obtained from a patient treated with checkpoint blockade. The origin of the receptors is a human donor with melanoma.

DNA of the CDR3: TGCGCCAGCAGCCGTGGAGGGAATCAGCCCCAGCATTTT. Amino acid sequence: CASSRGGNQPQHF. This chain joins TRBV4-1 and TRBJ1-5; D not certain. CDR1 and CDR2 (germline): MGHRA, YSYEKL. The ends were cut back, 4 bases at V and 4 bases at J, with 8 bases in the middle. The CDR3 is 13 amino acids.

The chain couples TRBV18 to TRBJ2-7; a weak D match, TRBD2 (6 bases). Germline V gene sequence: CDR1 KGHSH, CDR2 LQKENI. The V end was cut by 3 bases, the J end by 3 bases, with 12 bases between. The CDR3 totals 14 residues. The DNA for the CDR3 is TGTGCCAGCTCACCGAGTGGGGGGTTCTACGAGCAGTACTTC. The encoded protein is CASSPSGGFYEQYF.

This clone has only one observation. V and J are TRBV5-1 and TRBJ2-7; the match to TRBD2 covers 10 bases. The V segment lost 1 base and the J segment 2 bases; nucleotides outside the gene matches: 6. The CDR3 totals 16 residues. Looked up from germline, CDR1 is SGHRS and CDR2 is YFSETQ. The CDR3 nucleotides read TGCGCCAGCAGCTTGATTAGCGGGGGGCCCACCTACGAGCAGTACTTC. Translated: CASSLISGGPTYEQYF.

This chain joins TRBV28 and TRBJ1-4, with a possible D match to TRBD1 (5 bases). Per germline, CDR1 MDHEN and CDR2 SYDVKM. V lost 5 bases and J lost 8, with 15 bases in between. The CDR3 length is 14 residues. CDR3 region: CASSQPVRAEKLFF. The CDR3 region has the DNA TGTGCCAGCAGTCAGCCGGTCAGGGCAGAAAAACTGTTTTTT.

CDR3 protein: CASSLRATGTDTQYF. CDR3 bases: TGTGCCAGCAGCTTAAGGGCAACCGGCACAGATACGCAGTATTTT. This chain joins TRBV7-2 and TRBJ2-3; no clear D gene. CDR1 and CDR2 from the germline V gene are SGHTA and FQGNSA. The CDR3 is made up of 15 amino acids. Trimming removed 2 bases at V and 1 base at J, with 10 bases between.

The chain combines TRBV19 with TRBJ2-3; D perhaps matches TRBD2 (6 bases). The V end was cut by 7 bases, the J end by 4 bases, with 18 bases between. Germline V gene data show CDR1 as LNHDA and CDR2 as SQIVND (reference sequence). This CDR3 spans 15 amino acids. The CDR3 sequence: CASNMGLLDPDTQYF. Written as DNA, the CDR3 is TGTGCCAGTAACATGGGACTCCTGGACCCAGATACGCAGTATTTT.

In DNA form, the CDR3 reads TGTGCCAGCAGCCCCTCACGGAGTATGGCGGACACCGGGGAGCTGTTTTTT. This encodes CASSPSRSMADTGELFF. This chain links TRBV7-3 with TRBJ2-2, with D unclear. The germline CDR1 and CDR2 sequences are SGHTA and FQGTGA. V lost 5 bases and J 3 bases, leaving 19 bases between the germline ends. This CDR3 is 17 amino acids long.

V and J are TRBV21-1 and TRBJ1-1; the table's D call, TRBD1, has no DNA check behind it. TRBV21-1 is reported as a pseudogene. The CDR3 contains 18 residues. The CDR3 sequence is CASSSEAGTRYGNTEAFF. The CDR3 region has the DNA TGTGCCAGCAGCTCAGAAGCCGGGACAAGATACGGGAACACTGAAGCTTTCTTT.

This chain links TRBV15 with TRBJ2-1; 8 bases align to TRBD2. Looked up from germline, CDR1 is LNHNV and CDR2 is YYDKDF (reference sequence). The ends lost 5 bases at V and 0 bases at J; junction bases unmatched: 3. The CDR3 runs 15 residues. This CDR3 is CATSVAGSSYNEQFF. As DNA, the CDR3 is TGTGCCACCAGCGTAGCGGGGAGCTCCTACAATGAGCAGTTCTTC.